This T cell receptor (beta chain) is from a study of post-analysis software for immune sequencing data. Incorporated into the TCR beta cDNA libraries were unique molecular identifiers, which served to reduce PCR and sequencing biases. From the PCR reads, TCRdb called clonotypes with MiXCR, one entry per CDR3 protein. The sample records hundreds of thousands of distinct CDR3 sequences, roughly 45% being singletons. The specimen sequenced was blood. This TCR was recovered from a girl between 5 and 17 years old with multiple sclerosis.

The CDR3 DNA is TGTGCCAGCAGCCAAGATGTGAACTCACCCCTCCACTTT. Its translation is CASSQDVNSPLHF. The chain combines TRBV3-1 with TRBJ1-6; unclear D gene. In germline, CDR1 is LGHDT, CDR2 YNNKEL (reference sequence). Between the trimmed V and J ends, which lost 0 bases and 10 bases, there was a span of 7 bases. The CDR3 contains 13 residues.